This entry lists 9 T cell receptor beta chains sequenced from one sample in a study of CD8 T cells in ankylosing spondylitis. Study-wide points: Blood of patients with ankylosing spondylitis appeared to be characterized by a TCR beta motif of eight or nine highly homologous variants.

No antigen has been identified for these receptors. TCRdb re-called the 5' RACE reads through MiXCR, storing one row per CDR3 protein. The sample yields 750,000 to 850,000 distinct CDR3 sequences, about 10% seen once. What was sequenced was blood, either unsorted or a sorted T cell fraction (not recorded which). These receptors originate from a male donor with ankylosing spondylitis.

The sample holds a few counts of this clonotype. The chain recombines TRBV6-2 or TRBV6-3 with TRBJ1-1, with 7 bases aligning to TRBD1. The CDR3 has 15 residues. J was trimmed by 10 bases and V by 5 bases; bases with no gene match: 16. Looked up from germline, CDR1 is MNHEY and CDR2 is SVGEGT. The CDR3 bases are TGTGCCAGCAGTCGATTCGGGACAGTCCCCCGTGGAGCTTTCTTT. Its protein is CASSRFGTVPRGAFF.

This chain connects TRBV2 to TRBJ1-2; no clear D. The CDR3 has 15 residues. V lost 6 bases and J lost 8, with 22 bases in between. CDR1 and CDR2 from the germline V gene are SNHLY and FYNNEI. CDR3 residues: CASSVIRTASEGYTF. In DNA form, the CDR3 reads TGTGCCAGCAGCGTCATTCGGACGGCCTCGGAAGGCTACACCTTC.

This clonotype appeared a few times. This rearrangement joins TRBV5-1 to TRBJ2-3; tentatively, D is TRBD1 (6 bases). The V gene's germline CDR1 is SGHRS and CDR2 YFSETQ. The CDR3 is made up of 15 amino acids. V lost 2 bases and J 4 bases, leaving 14 bases between the germline ends. The DNA for the CDR3 is TGCGCCAGCAGCTTTGCAGGGGCTGGTGCAGATACGCAGTATTTT. It yields the protein CASSFAGAGADTQYF.

The V and J genes are TRBV5-1 and TRBJ2-1; weak D call: TRBD2 (6 bases). Per germline, CDR1 SGHRS and CDR2 YFSETQ. Trimming took off 6 bases at V and 9 bases at J, with 13 bases between the two ends. The CDR3 loop spans 12 amino acids. The CDR3 coding sequence is TGCGCCAGCATGCGGAGGGTCGGTGAGCAGTTCTTC. It translates to CASMRRVGEQFF.

This chain connects TRBV28 to TRBJ2-7, with a weak D call TRBD1 (6 bases). CDR3 length: 13 residues. Germline V CDR1 and CDR2: MDHEN, SYDVKM. Deletions cut 8 bases from V and 6 bases from J, with 17 bases between. The CDR3 sequence is CASGTGQLGEQYF. CDR3 nucleotide sequence: TGTGCCAGCGGTACAGGGCAGCTAGGCGAGCAGTACTTC.

This clonotype showed up just a few times. The genes are TRBV6-5 and TRBJ1-2; possible D gene TRBD1, 6 bases. The CDR3 runs to 17 residues. V lost 4 bases and J lost 0, with 18 bases in between. The V gene's germline CDR1 is MNHEY and CDR2 SVGAGI. The CDR3 spells CASSSRGRGNANYGYTF. DNA for the CDR3: TGTGCCAGCAGTTCCAGGGGACGTGGGAACGCTAACTATGGCTACACCTTC.

A few counts support this clonotype. The chain carries TRBV6-5 and TRBJ1-1; possibly TRBD1 for D (5 bases). The length of the CDR3 is 15 residues. The germline gives CDR1 MNHEY, CDR2 SVGAGI. Trimming stripped 2 bases from V and 0 bases from J, with 10 bases between. CDR3 in amino acids: CASSYRLGLNTEAFF. DNA of the CDR3: TGTGCCAGCAGTTACAGGCTGGGACTGAACACTGAAGCTTTCTTT.

The V call is TRBV20-1, the J call TRBJ2-7, with 13 bases identical to TRBD2. The CDR3 is 18 residues long. CDR1 and CDR2 from the germline V gene are DFQATT and SNEGSKA (reference sequence). With V trimmed by 4 bases and J by 3 bases, 15 bases remained unmatched. The CDR3 protein is CSATGLAGVHSPDYEQYF. CDR3 coding DNA: TGCAGTGCTACCGGACTAGCGGGAGTTCATTCCCCAGACTACGAGCAGTACTTC.

A few counts support this clonotype. The rearrangement joins TRBV12-3 or TRBV12-4 to TRBJ2-2; D remains ambiguous. The CDR3 length is 13 residues. V was shortened by 10 bases and J by 2 bases, with 11 bases between the two germline ends. CDR3 region: CATRAINTGELFF. The CDR3 DNA follows: TGTGCCACCCGGGCAATAAACACCGGGGAGCTGTTTTTT.